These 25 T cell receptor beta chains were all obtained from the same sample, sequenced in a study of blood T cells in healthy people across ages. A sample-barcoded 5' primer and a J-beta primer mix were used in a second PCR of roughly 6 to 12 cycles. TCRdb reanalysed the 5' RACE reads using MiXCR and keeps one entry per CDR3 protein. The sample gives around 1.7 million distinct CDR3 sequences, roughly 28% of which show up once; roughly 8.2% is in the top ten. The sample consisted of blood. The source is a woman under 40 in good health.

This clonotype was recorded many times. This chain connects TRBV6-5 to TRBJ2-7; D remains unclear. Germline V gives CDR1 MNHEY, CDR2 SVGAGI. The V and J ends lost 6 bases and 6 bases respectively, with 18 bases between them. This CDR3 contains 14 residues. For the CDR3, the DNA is TGTGCCAGCAGCCCACGTGGCAGAACGTCCGAGCAGTACTTC. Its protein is CASSPRGRTSEQYF.

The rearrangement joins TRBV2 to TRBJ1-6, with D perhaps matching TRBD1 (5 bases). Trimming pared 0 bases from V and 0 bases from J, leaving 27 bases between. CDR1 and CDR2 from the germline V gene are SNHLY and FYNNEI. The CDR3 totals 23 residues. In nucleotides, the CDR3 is TGTGCCAGCAGTGAAGCGCCTCTCATGCTAGAGGGGCAGGCAAGCTCCTATAATTCACCCCTCCACTTT. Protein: CASSEAPLMLEGQASSYNSPLHF.

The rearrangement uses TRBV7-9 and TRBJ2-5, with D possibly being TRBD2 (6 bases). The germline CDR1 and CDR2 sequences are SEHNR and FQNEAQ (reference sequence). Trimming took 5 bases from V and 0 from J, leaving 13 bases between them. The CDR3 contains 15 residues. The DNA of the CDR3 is TGTGCCAGCAGCCTACCCGGACTAAACCAAGAGACCCAGTACTTC. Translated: CASSLPGLNQETQYF.

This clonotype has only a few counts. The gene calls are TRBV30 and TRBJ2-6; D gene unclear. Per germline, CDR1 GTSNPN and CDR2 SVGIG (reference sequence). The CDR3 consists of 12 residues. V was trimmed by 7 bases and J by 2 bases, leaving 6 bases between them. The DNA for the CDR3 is TGTGCCTCGCTACCTGGGGCCAACGTCCTGACTTTC. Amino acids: CASLPGANVLTF.

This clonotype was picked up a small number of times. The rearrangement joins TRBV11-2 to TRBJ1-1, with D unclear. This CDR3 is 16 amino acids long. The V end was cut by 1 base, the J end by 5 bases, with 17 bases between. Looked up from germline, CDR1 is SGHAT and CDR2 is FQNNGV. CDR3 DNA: TGTGCCAGCAGCTTAGGAGGATTCTCCGGATGGACTGAAGCTTTCTTT. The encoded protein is CASSLGGFSGWTEAFF.

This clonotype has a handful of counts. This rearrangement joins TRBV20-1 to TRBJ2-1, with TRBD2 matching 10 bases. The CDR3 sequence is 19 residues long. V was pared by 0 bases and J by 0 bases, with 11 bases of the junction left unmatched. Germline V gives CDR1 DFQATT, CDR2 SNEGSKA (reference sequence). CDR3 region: CSARERAGTSESSYNEQFF. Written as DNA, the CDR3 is TGCAGTGCTAGAGAGAGGGCTGGGACTAGCGAAAGCTCCTACAATGAGCAGTTCTTC.

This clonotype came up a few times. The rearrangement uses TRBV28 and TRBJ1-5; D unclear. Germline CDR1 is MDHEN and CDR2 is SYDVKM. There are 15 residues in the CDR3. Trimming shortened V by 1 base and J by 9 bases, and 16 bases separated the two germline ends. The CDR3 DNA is TGTGCCAGCAGTTTATTCTTGGCCGGTTCTGGGCCCCAGCATTTT. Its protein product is CASSLFLAGSGPQHF.

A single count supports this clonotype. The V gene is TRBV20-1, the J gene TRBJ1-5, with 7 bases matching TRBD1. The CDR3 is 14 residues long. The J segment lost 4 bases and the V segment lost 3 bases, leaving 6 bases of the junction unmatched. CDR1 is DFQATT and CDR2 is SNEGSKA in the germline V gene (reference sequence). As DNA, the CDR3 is TGCAGTGCTAGGAGGGCAGGGGGGAATCAGCCCCAGCATTTT. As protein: CSARRAGGNQPQHF.

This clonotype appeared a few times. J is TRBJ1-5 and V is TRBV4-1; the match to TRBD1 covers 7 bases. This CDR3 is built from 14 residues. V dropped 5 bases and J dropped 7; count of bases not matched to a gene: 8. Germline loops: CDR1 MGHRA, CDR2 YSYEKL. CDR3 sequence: CASSLTGIKQPQHF. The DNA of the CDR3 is TGCGCCAGCAGCTTGACAGGGATTAAACAGCCCCAGCATTTT.

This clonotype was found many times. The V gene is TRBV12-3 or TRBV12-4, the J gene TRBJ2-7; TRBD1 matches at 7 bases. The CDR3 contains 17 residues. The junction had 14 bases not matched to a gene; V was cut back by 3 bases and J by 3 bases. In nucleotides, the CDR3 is TGTGCCAGCAGTTTCCCACCCTCGTGGACAGGTGACTACGAGCAGTACTTC. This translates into CASSFPPSWTGDYEQYF.

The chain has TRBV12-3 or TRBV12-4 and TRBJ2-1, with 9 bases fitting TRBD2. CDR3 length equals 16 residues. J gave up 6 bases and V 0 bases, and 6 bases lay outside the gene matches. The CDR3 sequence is CASSLARAGGGNEQFF. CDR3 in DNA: TGTGCCAGCAGTTTAGCGCGAGCGGGGGGTGGCAATGAGCAGTTCTTC.

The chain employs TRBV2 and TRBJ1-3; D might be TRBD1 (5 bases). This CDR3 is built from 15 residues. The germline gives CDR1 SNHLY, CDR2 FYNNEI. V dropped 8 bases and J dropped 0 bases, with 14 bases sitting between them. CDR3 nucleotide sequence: TGTGCCAGCCAAGAGGGGACTACCTCTGGAAACACCATATATTTT. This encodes CASQEGTTSGNTIYF.

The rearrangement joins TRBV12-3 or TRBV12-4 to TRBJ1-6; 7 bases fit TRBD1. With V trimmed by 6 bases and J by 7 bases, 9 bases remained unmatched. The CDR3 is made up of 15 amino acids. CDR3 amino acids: CASRLTGDANSPLHF. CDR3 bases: TGTGCCAGCAGACTAACAGGGGATGCAAATTCACCCCTCCACTTT.

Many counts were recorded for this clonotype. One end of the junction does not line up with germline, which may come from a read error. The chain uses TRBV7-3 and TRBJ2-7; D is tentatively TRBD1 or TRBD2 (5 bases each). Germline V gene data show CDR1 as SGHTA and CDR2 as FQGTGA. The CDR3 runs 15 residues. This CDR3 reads CASSLTGGSSYEQYF. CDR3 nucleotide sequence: TGTGCCAGCAGTTTAACTGGGGGTTCCTCCTACGAGCAGTACTTC.

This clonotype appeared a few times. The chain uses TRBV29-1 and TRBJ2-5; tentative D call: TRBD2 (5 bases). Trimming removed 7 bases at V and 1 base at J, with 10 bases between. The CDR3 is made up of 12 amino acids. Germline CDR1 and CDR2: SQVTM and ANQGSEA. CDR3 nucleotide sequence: TGCAGCGGGGAGCTTTCCCAAGAGACCCAGTACTTC. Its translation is CSGELSQETQYF.

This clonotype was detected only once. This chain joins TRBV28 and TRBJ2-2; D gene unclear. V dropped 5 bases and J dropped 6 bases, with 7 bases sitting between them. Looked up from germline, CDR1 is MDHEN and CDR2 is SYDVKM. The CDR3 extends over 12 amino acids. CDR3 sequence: CASSPSAGELFF. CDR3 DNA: TGTGCCAGCAGTCCCAGCGCCGGGGAGCTGTTTTTT.

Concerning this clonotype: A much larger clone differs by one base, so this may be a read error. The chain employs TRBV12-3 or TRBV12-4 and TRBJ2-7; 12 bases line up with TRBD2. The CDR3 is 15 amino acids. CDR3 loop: CASSGTAGLAGEQDF. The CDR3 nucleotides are TGTGCCAGCAGTGGCACCGCGGGACTAGCGGGCGAGCAGGACTTC.

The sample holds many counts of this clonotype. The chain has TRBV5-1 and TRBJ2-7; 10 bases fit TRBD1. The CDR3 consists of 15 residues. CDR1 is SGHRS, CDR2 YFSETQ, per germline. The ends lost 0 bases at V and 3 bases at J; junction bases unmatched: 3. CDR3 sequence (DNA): TGCGCCAGCAGCTTGGAGGGGACAGGGGACTACGAGCAGTACTTC. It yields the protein CASSLEGTGDYEQYF.

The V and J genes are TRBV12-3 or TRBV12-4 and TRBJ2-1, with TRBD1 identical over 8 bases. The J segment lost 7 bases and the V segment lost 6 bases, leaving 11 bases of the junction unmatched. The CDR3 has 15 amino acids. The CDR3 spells CASRSGAGGANEQFF. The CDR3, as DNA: TGTGCCAGCAGATCTGGGGCAGGGGGCGCGAATGAGCAGTTCTTC.

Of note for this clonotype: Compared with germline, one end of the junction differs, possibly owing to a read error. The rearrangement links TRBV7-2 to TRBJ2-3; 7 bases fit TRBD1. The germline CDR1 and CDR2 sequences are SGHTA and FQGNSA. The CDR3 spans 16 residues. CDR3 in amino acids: CASSSAPRDSTDTQYF. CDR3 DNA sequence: TGTGCCAGCAGCTCAGCTCCTCGGGACAGCACGGATACGCAGTATTTT.

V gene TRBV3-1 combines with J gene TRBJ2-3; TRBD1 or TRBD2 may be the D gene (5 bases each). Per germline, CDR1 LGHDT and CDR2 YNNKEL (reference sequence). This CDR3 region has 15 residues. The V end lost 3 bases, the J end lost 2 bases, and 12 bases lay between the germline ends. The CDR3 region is CASSQVGAYTDTQYF. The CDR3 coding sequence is TGTGCCAGCAGCCAGGTCGGGGCATACACAGATACGCAGTATTTT.

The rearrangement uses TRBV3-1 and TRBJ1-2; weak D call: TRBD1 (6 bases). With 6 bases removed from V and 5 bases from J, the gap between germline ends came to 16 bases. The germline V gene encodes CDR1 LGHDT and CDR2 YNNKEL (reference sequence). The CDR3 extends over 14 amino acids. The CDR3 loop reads CASSLIGQPYGYTF. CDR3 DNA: TGTGCCAGCAGTCTCATTGGACAGCCTTATGGCTACACCTTC.

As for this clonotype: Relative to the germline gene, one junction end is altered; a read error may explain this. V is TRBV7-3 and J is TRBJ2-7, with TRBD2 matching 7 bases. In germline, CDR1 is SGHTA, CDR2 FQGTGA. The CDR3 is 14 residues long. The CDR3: CTSSPSGGSYEQYF. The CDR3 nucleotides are TGTACCAGCAGCCCCTCGGGGGGAAGCTACGAGCAGTACTTC.

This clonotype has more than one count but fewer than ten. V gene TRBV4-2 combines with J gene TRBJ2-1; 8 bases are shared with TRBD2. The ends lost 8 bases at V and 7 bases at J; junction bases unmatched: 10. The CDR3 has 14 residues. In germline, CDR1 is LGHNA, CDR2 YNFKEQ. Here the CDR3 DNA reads TGTGCCAGCGCAGGACGGGGGGGCCAAAATGAGCAGTTCTTC. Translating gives CASAGRGGQNEQFF.

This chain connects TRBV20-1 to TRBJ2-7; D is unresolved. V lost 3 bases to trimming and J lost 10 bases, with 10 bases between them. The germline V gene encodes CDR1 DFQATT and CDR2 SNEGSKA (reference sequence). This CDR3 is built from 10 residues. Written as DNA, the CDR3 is TGCAGTGCTAGGAACAGCCGCCAGTACTTC. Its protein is CSARNSRQYF.